The TCR beta chain under discussion was sequenced for a study of blood T cell repertoires in COVID-19. Study summary: From the United States, Italy and Spain came samples of acute and convalescent COVID-19.

This clone was seen only once. As originally analysed: Amplification of reference gene primers provided the estimated nucleated cell counts. Assay used: immunoSEQ multiplex PCR; TCRdb lists only in-frame clones, some missing. V, J and clone size are those of that table, while D and trimming were read from the DNA. The sample lists some 340,000 clones, roughly 90% occurring once. J gave up 3 bases and V 4 bases, and 4 bases lay outside the gene matches. This CDR3 has 14 residues. Germline assignment: CDR1 SGHTA and CDR2 FQGNSA. This receptor was identified in a woman aged 25 to 39 who had been exposed to COVID-19. The specimen was PBMCs or T cells enriched from blood (not recorded which). The J gene is TRBJ2-7, the V gene TRBV7-2; 9 positions match TRBD1. The CDR3 region has the DNA TGTGCCAGCAGCTCGTTGGACAGGGGCTACGAGCAGTACTTC. This sequence encodes CASSSLDRGYEQYF.